These 27 T cell receptor beta chains were all obtained from the same sample, sequenced in a study of T cells in Graves' hyperthyroidism and ophthalmopathy. TCR beta CDR3 sequences were amplified from RNA transcripts. HTBI primers drove first-round RT-PCR of the TCR CDR3. TCRdb redid the calling of the multiplex PCR reads with MiXCR, one entry per CDR3 protein. This table has fewer than 850,000 distinct CDR3 sequences, roughly 17% appearing once. What was sequenced was blood. These TCRs come from a man aged 45-65 years with Graves' hyperthyroidism.

This clonotype was seen more than once but under ten times. A read error may explain this, as a much larger clone is one base away. This chain joins TRBV7-8 and TRBJ1-1, with 8 positions matching TRBD1. The V gene end was trimmed by 3 bases and the J gene end by 3 bases; junction bases not matched to a gene: 6. CDR3 length: 15 residues. CDR1 SGHVS and CDR2 FQNEAQ come from the germline V gene. This chain's CDR3 is CASSFGTGLDTEAFF. In nucleotides, the CDR3 is TGTGCCAGCAGCTTTGGGACAGGTTTGGACACTGAAGCTTTCTTT.

This clonotype has a count of ten or more. The chain joins TRBV2 to TRBJ2-7; 11 nucleotides align to TRBD2. This CDR3 has 14 residues. V lost 7 bases, J lost 3 bases, and 5 bases stayed unmatched. Germline loops: CDR1 SNHLY, CDR2 FYNNEI. The CDR3 coding sequence is TGTGCCAGCAAGAGACTAGCGGGATTCTACGAGCAGTACTTC. Encoded protein: CASKRLAGFYEQYF.

About this clonotype: A read error may explain this, as a much larger clone is one base away. The chain carries TRBV12-3 or TRBV12-4 and TRBJ1-5; TRBD1 agrees at 9 bases. The CDR3 is 14 residues long. The junction had 2 bases not matched to a gene; V was cut back by 6 bases and J by 2 bases. The CDR3 region has the DNA TGTGCCAGCAGGTGGGACAGGGGCAATCAGCCCCAGCATTTT. Amino acid sequence: CASRWDRGNQPQHF.

This clonotype was found many times. V gene TRBV2 combines with J gene TRBJ1-2, with 9 bases lining up with TRBD1. V was clipped by 1 base and J by 3 bases; unmatched bases: 0. Germline V gene lookup returns CDR1 SNHLY and CDR2 FYNNEI. This CDR3 is built from 14 residues. The CDR3 nucleotides read TGTGCCAGCAGTGAAGGGACAGGGGACTATGGCTACACCTTC. As protein: CASSEGTGDYGYTF. The full variable domain, in which reference TRBV2 and TRBJ1-2 provide the parts outside the CDR3, is EPEVTQTPSHQVTQMGQEVILRCVPISNHLYFYWYRQILGQKVEFLVSFYNNEISEKSEIFDDQFSVERPDGSNFTLKIRSTKLEDSAMYFCASSEGTGDYGYTFGSGTRLTVV.

This clonotype was observed a few times. The chain links TRBV6-1 to TRBJ1-2; 7 bases align to TRBD1. V shed 8 bases and J 5 bases; nucleotides not matched to a gene: 17. The CDR3 covers 16 residues. The germline CDR1 and CDR2 sequences are MNHNS and SASEGT. The CDR3 coding sequence is TGTGCCAGCCGCCCCGGGCAGGGGGAATTGATATATGGCTACACCTTC. This translates into CASRPGQGELIYGYTF.

The table lists this clonotype with many counts. One end of the junction fails to match germline, which may point to a read error. The rearrangement links TRBV5-1 to TRBJ2-7; no firm D call. In germline, CDR1 is SGHRS, CDR2 YFSETQ. This CDR3 is built from 15 residues. CDR3 coding DNA: TGTGCCAGCAGCTTAGGAACTTCAGCCGCCTACGAGCAGTACTTC. It specifies CASSLGTSAAYEQYF.

CDR3 sequence reads: CASSPGDFSGNTIYF. In DNA, the CDR3 is TGTGCCAGCAGCCCAGGGGACTTCTCTGGAAACACCATATATTTT. This chain uses TRBV7-2 with TRBJ1-3, with a weak D call TRBD1 (6 bases). V was shortened by 5 bases and J by 0 bases, with 11 bases between the two germline ends. CDR1 is SGHTA, CDR2 FQGNSA, per germline. There are 15 residues in the CDR3.

The V call is TRBV24-1, the J call TRBJ2-1; 12 nucleotides align to TRBD2. This CDR3 spans 20 amino acids. Trimming at V came to 8 bases and at J to 3 bases, leaving 19 bases not matched to a gene. CDR1 and CDR2 (germline): KGHDR, SFDVKD. Here the CDR3 reads CATTPNYLAGGPRIYNEQFF. Written as DNA, the CDR3 is TGTGCCACCACTCCGAACTATCTAGCGGGAGGGCCCAGGATCTACAATGAGCAGTTCTTC.

This clonotype occurred many times. This chain joins TRBV12-3 or TRBV12-4 and TRBJ2-3, with 8 bases identical to TRBD1. Trimming took 5 bases from V and 0 from J; bases not matched to a gene: 7. This CDR3 region has 16 residues. CDR3: CASSLDRGLSTDTQYF. The CDR3 region has the DNA TGTGCCAGCAGTCTCGACAGGGGCCTCAGCACAGATACGCAGTATTTT.

Many counts were recorded for this clonotype. The genes are TRBV11-2 and TRBJ1-6, with TRBD1 as a possible D gene (6 bases). CDR1 and CDR2 (germline): SGHAT, FQNNGV. The CDR3 covers 17 residues. V was shortened by 1 base and J by 3 bases, with 13 bases between the two germline ends. The CDR3 loop is CASSLVTGGNYNSPLHF. The CDR3 region has the DNA TGTGCCAGCAGCTTAGTAACCGGGGGCAACTATAATTCACCCCTCCACTTT.

This sequence joins TRBV19 and TRBJ2-1; unclear D gene. This CDR3 has 14 amino acids. Deletions cut 6 bases from V and 2 bases from J, with 11 bases between. Germline assignment: CDR1 LNHDA and CDR2 SQIVND (reference sequence). CDR3 in DNA: TGTGCCAGTAGCACGTTTACTACCTACAATGAGCAGTTCTTC. Translating it yields CASSTFTTYNEQFF. The whole variable domain, remainder taken from reference TRBV19 and TRBJ2-1, is DGGITQSPKYLFRKEGQNVTLSCEQNLNHDAMYWYRQDPGQGLRLIYYSQIVNDFQKGDIAEGYSVSREKKESFPLTVTSAQKNPTAFYLCASSTFTTYNEQFFGPGTRLTVL.

This clonotype was found many times. The rearrangement uses TRBV11-2 and TRBJ2-7; 8 bases match TRBD1. Germline V lookup: CDR1 SGHAT, CDR2 FQNNGV. V lost 3 bases to trimming and J lost 5 bases; unmatched junction nucleotides: 6. This CDR3 comprises 14 residues. The CDR3: CASSFRGPRDEQYF. The CDR3 nucleotides read TGTGCCAGCAGCTTCAGGGGGCCCCGGGACGAGCAGTACTTC.

The chain has TRBV5-6 and TRBJ2-5; tentatively, D is TRBD1 (6 bases). The CDR3 covers 13 residues. Trimming left V 6 bases short and J 2 bases short, with 11 bases between. The V gene's germline CDR1 is SGHDT and CDR2 YYEEEE. CDR3 region: CASTRGSQETQYF. Here the CDR3 DNA reads TGTGCCAGCACCAGGGGTAGTCAAGAGACCCAGTACTTC.

This clonotype was recorded many times. The V gene is TRBV20-1, the J gene TRBJ2-1; 10 bases map to TRBD2. The CDR3 is made up of 14 amino acids. The germline V gene encodes CDR1 DFQATT and CDR2 SNEGSKA (reference sequence). Trimming took 5 bases from V and 5 from J; bases not matched to a gene: 6. The CDR3 nucleotides are TGCAGTGCTCCCGAGCGGGAGGGAGACAATGAGCAGTTCTTC. Translation: CSAPEREGDNEQFF.

This clonotype occurred many times. This chain joins TRBV28 and TRBJ2-7; TRBD1 aligns across 8 bases. The germline CDR1 and CDR2 sequences are MDHEN and SYDVKM. With V trimmed by 3 bases and J by 7 bases, 11 bases remained unmatched. This CDR3 region has 15 residues. CDR3 nucleotide sequence: TGTGCCAGCAGTTTGGGGACAGGCGCCCTTTTGGAGCAGTACTTC. This translates into CASSLGTGALLEQYF. Supplemented by reference TRBV28 and TRBJ2-7, the full variable domain reads DVKVTQSSRYLVKRTGEKVFLECVQDMDHENMFWYRQDPGLGLRLIYFSYDVKMKEKGDIPEGYSVSREKKERFSLILESASTNQTSMYLCASSLGTGALLEQYFGPGTRLTVT.

This clonotype was counted many times. The chain recombines TRBV10-3 with TRBJ2-3; 7 nucleotides match TRBD2. The length of the CDR3 is 18 residues. J lost 0 bases, V lost 4 bases, and 13 bases had no gene match. CDR1 ENHRY and CDR2 SYGVKD come from the germline V gene. CDR3 in amino acids: CAISGRQSAGLSTDTQYF. Written as DNA, the CDR3 is TGTGCCATCAGTGGACGTCAGTCAGCGGGGCTAAGCACAGATACGCAGTATTTT.

The sample holds many counts of this clonotype. This rearrangement joins TRBV28 to TRBJ1-2; no reliable D call. CDR3 size: 15 residues. V was shortened by 1 base and J by 7 bases, with 16 bases between the two germline ends. Germline CDR1 and CDR2: MDHEN and SYDVKM. CDR3 bases: TGTGCCAGCAGTTTATCGATGACCCCAGGTAGTGGCTACACCTTC. Its translation is CASSLSMTPGSGYTF.

This clonotype was seen repeatedly, ten times or more. V and J are TRBV28 and TRBJ2-5; TRBD1 matches at 9 bases. Germline assignment: CDR1 MDHEN and CDR2 SYDVKM. This CDR3 is 17 amino acids long. The V segment lost 6 bases and the J segment 1 base; nucleotides outside the gene matches: 12. The DNA for the CDR3 is TGTGCCAGCAGCTCCCTCCGACAGGGGGAAAGCCAAGAGACCCAGTACTTC. It yields the protein CASSSLRQGESQETQYF.

There are a few counts of this clonotype. This chain joins TRBV3-1 and TRBJ2-5; TRBD1 might be the D (5 bases). Germline lookup yields CDR1 LGHDT and CDR2 YNNKEL (reference sequence). The CDR3 consists of 14 residues. V was clipped by 3 bases and J by 4 bases, with 12 bases between them. CDR3 protein: CASSQQGMSETQYF. For the CDR3, the DNA is TGTGCCAGCAGCCAGCAGGGAATGTCAGAGACCCAGTACTTC.

The chain links TRBV20-1 to TRBJ1-5; no reliable D call. Germline assignment: CDR1 DFQATT and CDR2 SNEGSKA (reference sequence). V lost 4 bases to trimming and J lost 0 bases, with 7 bases between them. CDR3 length: 13 amino acids. The DNA for the CDR3 is TGCAGTGCTAATCAGTATAGCAATCAGCCCCAGCATTTT. It specifies CSANQYSNQPQHF.

The CDR3, as DNA: TGCGCCAGCAGCTTGGATTCCGGGGGCGGGGAAGATACGCAGTATTTT. This sequence encodes CASSLDSGGGEDTQYF. The chain is built from TRBV5-1 and TRBJ2-3; D tentatively reads TRBD1 or TRBD2 (6 bases each). This CDR3 comprises 16 residues. Trimming cost V 0 bases and J 5 bases, with 16 bases left between them. Germline V gene data show CDR1 as SGHRS and CDR2 as YFSETQ.

This clonotype occurred many times. The chain combines TRBV29-1 with TRBJ2-7, with D maybe TRBD1 (5 bases). The ends were cut back, 0 bases at V and 5 bases at J, with 14 bases in the middle. The germline CDR1 and CDR2 sequences are SQVTM and ANQGSEA. The CDR3 sequence is 14 residues long. CDR3 in amino acids: CSVEDPRVGNEQYF. Here the CDR3 DNA reads TGCAGCGTTGAAGACCCCAGGGTGGGTAACGAGCAGTACTTC.

This clonotype was observed at least ten times. This chain links TRBV28 with TRBJ2-3; 9 bases fit TRBD1. CDR3 size: 19 residues. The germline V gene has CDR1 MDHEN and CDR2 SYDVKM. The J segment lost 2 bases and the V segment lost 2 bases, leaving 14 bases of the junction unmatched. CDR3 sequence reads: CASSLAMGTGTAATDTQYF. The DNA for the CDR3 is TGTGCCAGCAGTTTAGCTATGGGGACAGGGACAGCCGCCACAGATACGCAGTATTTT.

The chain couples TRBV5-4 to TRBJ1-2; TRBD1 matches 7 bases. V gave up 8 bases and J gave up 7 bases; unmatched junction bases: 14. Germline V CDR1 and CDR2: SGHNT, YYREEE (reference sequence). The CDR3 extends over 14 amino acids. CDR3 loop: CASKLTGDRGGYTF. Here the CDR3 DNA reads TGTGCCAGTAAACTCACAGGGGACCGCGGTGGCTACACCTTC.

At least ten counts were recorded for this clonotype. The CDR3 sequence: CASSARGTGDSNQPQHF. The DNA of the CDR3 is TGTGCCAGCAGTGCCCGTGGGACCGGGGATAGCAATCAGCCCCAGCATTTT. The chain carries TRBV28 and TRBJ1-5, with a weak D call TRBD1 (5 bases). The CDR3 consists of 17 residues. Trimming took 5 bases from V and 0 from J, leaving 17 bases between them. The germline V gene has CDR1 MDHEN and CDR2 SYDVKM. Together with reference TRBV28 and TRBJ1-5, the CDR3 gives the full variable domain: DVKVTQSSRYLVKRTGEKVFLECVQDMDHENMFWYRQDPGLGLRLIYFSYDVKMKEKGDIPEGYSVSREKKERFSLILESASTNQTSMYLCASSARGTGDSNQPQHFGDGTRLSIL.

This clonotype has more than one count but fewer than ten. The V call is TRBV18, the J call TRBJ2-1; 11 nucleotides agree with TRBD2. The germline CDR1 and CDR2 sequences are KGHSH and LQKENI. The CDR3 extends over 17 amino acids. V was clipped by 6 bases and J by 3 bases; unmatched bases: 10. CDR3 DNA sequence: TGTGCCAGCTCCCCTACTTCCGGGACTAGCGGCTACAATGAGCAGTTCTTC. Its protein product is CASSPTSGTSGYNEQFF.

This clonotype was picked up many times. Here the CDR3 reads CATSESTATGRAEAFF. The CDR3 region has the DNA TGTGCCACCAGTGAGTCGACGGCGACAGGGAGAGCTGAAGCTTTCTTT. The chain uses TRBV24-1 and TRBJ1-1, with 7 bases identical to TRBD1. This CDR3 is 16 amino acids long. With 4 bases clipped from V and 6 bases from J, the junction kept 13 bases outside the gene matches. Looked up from germline, CDR1 is KGHDR and CDR2 is SFDVKD.